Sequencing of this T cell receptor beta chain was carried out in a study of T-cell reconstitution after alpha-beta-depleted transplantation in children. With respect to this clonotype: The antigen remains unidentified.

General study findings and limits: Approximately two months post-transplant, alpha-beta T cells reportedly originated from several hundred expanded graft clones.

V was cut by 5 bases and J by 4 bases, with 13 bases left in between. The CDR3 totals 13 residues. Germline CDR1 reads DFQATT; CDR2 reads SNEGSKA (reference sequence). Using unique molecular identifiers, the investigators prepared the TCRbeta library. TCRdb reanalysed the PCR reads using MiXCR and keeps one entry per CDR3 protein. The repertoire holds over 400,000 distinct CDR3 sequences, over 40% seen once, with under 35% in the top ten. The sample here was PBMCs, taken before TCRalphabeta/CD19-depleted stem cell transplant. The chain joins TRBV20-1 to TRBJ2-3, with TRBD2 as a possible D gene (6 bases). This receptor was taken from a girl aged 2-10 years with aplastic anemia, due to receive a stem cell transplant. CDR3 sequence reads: CSAGRSWADTQYF. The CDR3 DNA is TGCAGTGCTGGGAGGAGTTGGGCAGATACGCAGTATTTT.